This is a list of T cell receptor beta chains from one sample in a study of T cells after yellow fever vaccination. A single record per CDR3 protein comes from TCRdb applying MiXCR to the 5' RACE reads. This sample has some 16,000 distinct CDR3 sequences, with approximately 4.1% found just once. Sequenced material: PBMCs, either bulk or a sorted T-cell subset (CD4+, CD8+, memory, or dextramer-sorted; not recorded which), taken 15 days after the yellow fever booster vaccination. The source of these receptors is a young man who received the YFV17D yellow fever vaccine. Both conserved end residues are part of each CDR3. A D gene is named only where the DNA matches it firmly. Size values are once, few and many counts, or a class for expanded clones, and some rows have none.

CDR3nt: TGTGCCAGCAGCGGAGGGGTGGGACCGCCTAGATCCAGAGAGACCCAGTACTTC
CDR3aa: CASSGGVGPPRSRETQYF
j_gene: TRBJ2-5
abundance: many
v_gene: TRBV5-5
d_gene: .

CDR3nt: TGTGCCAGCAGCCCACGGAGCGGTGCGTACTACGAGCAGTACTTC
CDR3aa: CASSPRSGAYYEQYF
j_gene: TRBJ2-7
abundance: many
v_gene: TRBV7-2
d_gene: .

CDR3nt: TGTGCCAGCAGCCCCACCATCAGGGGGTTCACCTACAATGAGCAGTTCTTC
CDR3aa: CASSPTIRGFTYNEQFF
j_gene: TRBJ2-1
abundance: few
v_gene: TRBV5-6
d_gene: TRBD1

CDR3nt: TGTGCCACCGGGGACAACCCCTACGAGCAGTACTTC
CDR3aa: CATGDNPYEQYF
j_gene: TRBJ2-7
abundance: many
v_gene: TRBV27
d_gene: .

CDR3nt: TGCGCCAGCAGCTTGGAACCGGAGTTCTATGGCTACACCTTC
CDR3aa: CASSLEPEFYGYTF
j_gene: TRBJ1-2
abundance: many
v_gene: TRBV5-1
d_gene: .

CDR3nt: TGTGCCAGCAGCTTGTGGGCCGCGAGCTCCTACGAGCAGTACTTC
CDR3aa: CASSLWAASSYEQYF
j_gene: TRBJ2-7
abundance: .
v_gene: TRBV11-2
d_gene: .

CDR3nt: TGTGCCAGCAGTTACTCGATTTTTCAGCGACAGACTCTCTATGGCTACACCTTC
CDR3aa: CASSYSIFQRQTLYGYTF
j_gene: TRBJ1-2
abundance: many
v_gene: TRBV6-5
d_gene: .

CDR3nt: TGTGCCAGCAGAGCTACAGGCTACGGGGAGCTGTTTTTT
CDR3aa: CASRATGYGELFF
j_gene: TRBJ2-2
abundance: many
v_gene: TRBV12-3/TRBV12-4
d_gene: .

CDR3nt: TGCAGTGCTTGGGGGGGAAGGGACACCGGGGAGCTGTTTTTT
CDR3aa: CSAWGGRDTGELFF
j_gene: TRBJ2-2
abundance: many
v_gene: TRBV20-1
d_gene: TRBD2

CDR3nt: TGTGCCAGCAGTCTCTTCCCATCAGCGGACTCTGGAAACACCATATATTTT
CDR3aa: CASSLFPSADSGNTIYF
j_gene: TRBJ1-3
abundance: many
v_gene: TRBV12-3/TRBV12-4
d_gene: .

CDR3nt: TGTGCCAGCAGTTTCTTGCGTGGCTTCGAGCAGTACTTC
CDR3aa: CASSFLRGFEQYF
j_gene: TRBJ2-7
abundance: medium-sized
v_gene: TRBV12-3/TRBV12-4
d_gene: .

CDR3nt: TGCGCCAGCGCCACGGGAGGGCTAACCTACAATGAGCAGTTCTTC
CDR3aa: CASATGGLTYNEQFF
j_gene: TRBJ2-1
abundance: many
v_gene: TRBV10-2
d_gene: TRBD2

CDR3nt: TGCAGTGCTAGAGATGATACTTCTACGGGCGAAAAACTGTTTTTT
CDR3aa: CSARDDTSTGEKLFF
j_gene: TRBJ1-4
abundance: medium-sized
v_gene: TRBV20-1
d_gene: .

CDR3nt: TGTGCCACCAGCAGGGGAGGACTAGCGGTCCAAGATACGCAGTATTTT
CDR3aa: CATSRGGLAVQDTQYF
j_gene: TRBJ2-3
abundance: medium-sized
v_gene: TRBV15
d_gene: TRBD2

CDR3nt: TGCAGCGCCGTGGGGGAGGGATCGAGCTATGGCTACACCTTC
CDR3aa: CSAVGEGSSYGYTF
j_gene: TRBJ1-2
abundance: many
v_gene: TRBV29-1
d_gene: .

CDR3nt: TGTGCCAGCAGAAGGACAGTGAACACCGGGGAGCTGTTTTTT
CDR3aa: CASRRTVNTGELFF
j_gene: TRBJ2-2
abundance: many
v_gene: TRBV6-4
d_gene: .

CDR3nt: TGTGCAACCCAAGGGGACAGGGCAGGCTACGAGCAGTACTTC
CDR3aa: CATQGDRAGYEQYF
j_gene: TRBJ2-7
abundance: many
v_gene: TRBV25-1
d_gene: TRBD1

CDR3nt: TGTGCCAGCAGCCTGGTGTCCCCAGATACGCAGTATTTT
CDR3aa: CASSLVSPDTQYF
j_gene: TRBJ2-3
abundance: many
v_gene: TRBV7-2
d_gene: .

CDR3nt: TGCGCCAGCAGCCAACAGGGGGTCGGTGAAAAACTGTTTTTT
CDR3aa: CASSQQGVGEKLFF
j_gene: TRBJ1-4
abundance: many
v_gene: TRBV5-1
d_gene: TRBD1

CDR3nt: TGCGCCAGCAGCTTGACGACCTCCTACGAGCAGTACTTC
CDR3aa: CASSLTTSYEQYF
j_gene: TRBJ2-7
abundance: many
v_gene: TRBV5-1
d_gene: .

CDR3nt: TGCAGTGCTGTAAACCCAAACAGGGGTGGACAGCCCCAGCATTTT
CDR3aa: CSAVNPNRGGQPQHF
j_gene: TRBJ1-5
abundance: many
v_gene: TRBV20-1
d_gene: TRBD1

CDR3nt: TGTGCCAGCAGCTTATCGGTAGCCTTATTGGATGAGCAGTTCTTC
CDR3aa: CASSLSVALLDEQFF
j_gene: TRBJ2-1
abundance: many
v_gene: TRBV13
d_gene: .

CDR3nt: TGTGCCAGCAGTCCCGGGACAGGGATCTACGAGCAGTACTTC
CDR3aa: CASSPGTGIYEQYF
j_gene: TRBJ2-7
abundance: many
v_gene: TRBV27
d_gene: TRBD1

CDR3nt: TGTGCCAGCAGCCTTGGACAGGGGGCGGGAGAGACCCAGTACTTC
CDR3aa: CASSLGQGAGETQYF
j_gene: TRBJ2-5
abundance: few
v_gene: TRBV13
d_gene: TRBD1

CDR3nt: TGTGCCAGCAGCCCCTCGGGCGGTAGGGATGACAATGAGCAGTTCTTC
CDR3aa: CASSPSGGRDDNEQFF
j_gene: TRBJ2-1
abundance: many
v_gene: TRBV7-9
d_gene: .

CDR3nt: TGTGCCAGCAGTAGCGGGGGCGTGGGCAATGAGCAGTTCTTC
CDR3aa: CASSSGGVGNEQFF
j_gene: TRBJ2-1
abundance: many
v_gene: TRBV7-6
d_gene: TRBD2

CDR3nt: TGTGCCAGCAGCTTAGCCGGGAGCACACATACGCAGTATTTT
CDR3aa: CASSLAGSTHTQYF
j_gene: TRBJ2-3
abundance: many
v_gene: TRBV7-2
d_gene: .

CDR3nt: TGTGCCAGCAGCAGTAGCGGGAGGTTCACCGGGGAGCTGTTTTTT
CDR3aa: CASSSSGRFTGELFF
j_gene: TRBJ2-2
abundance: many
v_gene: TRBV5-6
d_gene: TRBD2

CDR3nt: TGTGCCAGCAGTGATCTCGAACTAGCGAGGAGCACAGATACGCAGTATTTT
CDR3aa: CASSDLELARSTDTQYF
j_gene: TRBJ2-3
abundance: many
v_gene: TRBV2
d_gene: TRBD2

CDR3nt: TGTGCCAGCAGTCTGGCCGGGAGGAATGAGCAGTTCTTC
CDR3aa: CASSLAGRNEQFF
j_gene: TRBJ2-1
abundance: many
v_gene: TRBV27
d_gene: TRBD2

CDR3nt: TGTGCCAGCTCCCCGGGGGCGGCTCACCCCCAGCATTTT
CDR3aa: CASSPGAAHPQHF
j_gene: TRBJ1-5
abundance: .
v_gene: TRBV18
d_gene: .

CDR3nt: TGCAGTGCTAGAAGAGAGTACTTC
CDR3aa: CSARREYF
j_gene: TRBJ2-5
abundance: many
v_gene: TRBV20-1
d_gene: .

CDR3nt: TGTGCCAGCAGCCAAGATCTCGGGGAGACCCAGTACTTC
CDR3aa: CASSQDLGETQYF
j_gene: TRBJ2-5
abundance: medium-sized
v_gene: TRBV3-1
d_gene: .

CDR3nt: TGCAGTGCACCTAGGGACGGACCCGCTGGAGATGAGCAGTTCTTC
CDR3aa: CSAPRDGPAGDEQFF
j_gene: TRBJ2-1
abundance: many
v_gene: TRBV20-1
d_gene: .

CDR3nt: TGTGCCACCAAGGGTTTAGGACTAGCGGGCCCCAGACGGTCGGAACAAGAGACCCAGTACTTC
CDR3aa: CATKGLGLAGPRRSEQETQYF
j_gene: TRBJ2-5
abundance: many
v_gene: TRBV6-4
d_gene: TRBD2

CDR3nt: TGTGCCATCAGCGGACCGACTAGCGGGAGGTACGAGCAGTACTTC
CDR3aa: CAISGPTSGRYEQYF
j_gene: TRBJ2-7
abundance: many
v_gene: TRBV10-3
d_gene: TRBD2

CDR3nt: TGTGCCAGTAGTATAGCATACCTCAATTACGGGAGGGAAACCTACGAGCAGTACTTC
CDR3aa: CASSIAYLNYGRETYEQYF
j_gene: TRBJ2-7
abundance: many
v_gene: TRBV19
d_gene: TRBD2

CDR3nt: TGTGCCAGCAGCTTAGCATCTGGGGAGCTGTTTTTT
CDR3aa: CASSLASGELFF
j_gene: TRBJ2-2
abundance: many
v_gene: TRBV7-2
d_gene: .

CDR3nt: TGTGCCAGCAGCTTTGGCGGGGCGAACACCGGGGAGCTGTTTTTT
CDR3aa: CASSFGGANTGELFF
j_gene: TRBJ2-2
abundance: many
v_gene: TRBV7-6
d_gene: .

CDR3nt: TGTGCCAGCAGCGATATAAGGGAGGGAGAGACCCAGTACTTC
CDR3aa: CASSDIREGETQYF
j_gene: TRBJ2-5
abundance: many
v_gene: TRBV6-1
d_gene: TRBD2

CDR3nt: TGTGCCAGCAGCCTCCGGACGGATCTTACGAACACCGGGGAGCTGTTTTTT
CDR3aa: CASSLRTDLTNTGELFF
j_gene: TRBJ2-2
abundance: medium-sized
v_gene: TRBV9
d_gene: .

CDR3nt: TGTGCCAGCAGTTTTGGAGGGTCACAGGGAAGAAATGAGCAGTTCTTC
CDR3aa: CASSFGGSQGRNEQFF
j_gene: TRBJ2-1
abundance: medium-sized
v_gene: TRBV28
d_gene: .

CDR3nt: TGTGCCAGCAGTTACTCGGACGGCTTCTCGGCGGCCAACGTCCTGACTTTC
CDR3aa: CASSYSDGFSAANVLTF
j_gene: TRBJ2-6
abundance: many
v_gene: TRBV6-5
d_gene: .